This is a list of T cell receptor beta chains from one sample in a study of blood T cell repertoires in COVID-19. Clones were sequenced by immunoSEQ multiplex PCR, and TCRdb holds only the in-frame ones, with some missing. The table shows around 150,000 clones, with 85% occurring only once. Sequenced sample: peripheral blood. All receptors come from a human donor with acute or convalescent COVID-19. The donor label of this sample is uncertain. Both conserved end residues are part of each CDR3. D genes are given only for firm matches. For some rows the clone size is stated as once, few or many, or as a class when expanded; others skip it.

>TRBV27|TRBD1|TRBJ1-5|.
CASSWDSYSNQPQHF
TGTGCCAGCAGTTGGGACAGTTATAGCAATCAGCCCCAGCATTTT
>TRBV19|TRBD1|TRBJ2-1|.
CASSIAQTGLGEQFF
TGTGCCAGTAGTATAGCTCAGACAGGGTTAGGTGAGCAGTTCTTC
>TRBV7-2|TRBD2|TRBJ2-1|.
CASSRTSGGASSYNEQFF
TGTGCCAGCAGCCGGACTAGCGGGGGCGCGAGCTCCTACAATGAGCAGTTCTTC
>TRBV28|.|TRBJ2-5|.
CASTPPRGTQYF
TGTGCCAGCACTCCCCCCCGGGGGACCCAGTACTTC
>TRBV10-3|TRBD1|TRBJ1-5|.
CAISDRGPESNQPQHF
TGTGCCATCAGTGACAGGGGGCCTGAGAGCAATCAGCCCCAGCATTTT
>TRBV15|.|TRBJ2-2|.
CATSSYSSGELFF
TGTGCCACCAGCAGCTACAGCTCCGGGGAGCTGTTTTTT
>TRBV15|.|TRBJ1-4|.
CATSRIKLSTSATNEKLFF
TGTGCCACCAGCAGGATTAAATTGTCGACGAGCGCAACTAATGAAAAACTGTTTTTT
>TRBV10-3|.|TRBJ1-2|.
CAIADSPNYGYTF
TGTGCCATCGCGGACAGCCCGAACTATGGCTACACCTTC
>TRBV11-2|.|TRBJ1-1|.
CASTVRGLGTFF
TGTGCCAGCACCGTACGGGGGTTAGGAACTTTCTTT
>TRBV27|.|TRBJ2-1|.
CASSYSPGGWNEQFF
TGTGCCAGCAGTTATTCCCCCGGGGGATGGAATGAGCAGTTCTTC
>TRBV9|.|TRBJ1-3|few
CASSIDGDSGNTIYF
TGTGCCAGCAGTATTGATGGAGACTCTGGAAACACCATATATTTT
>TRBV28|.|TRBJ1-5|once
CASSLGGGGNQPQHF
TGTGCCAGCAGTCTAGGGGGGGGTGGCAATCAGCCCCAGCATTTT
>TRBV7-2|.|TRBJ1-4|.
CASSAPGIFNEKLFF
TGTGCCAGCAGCGCCCCAGGAATTTTTAATGAAAAACTGTTTTTT
>TRBV29-1|TRBD1|TRBJ2-7|few
CSTSGQGTYEQYF
TGCAGCACCTCGGGACAGGGGACCTACGAGCAGTACTTC
>TRBV4-1|.|TRBJ1-4|.
CASSQGLRAPTEKLFF
TGCGCCAGCAGCCAAGGGTTGAGGGCCCCTACTGAAAAACTGTTTTTT
>TRBV25-1|.|TRBJ1-1|.
CASSPSGHRNTEAFF
TGTGCCAGCAGTCCTTCGGGACACCGGAACACTGAAGCTTTCTTT
>TRBV18|TRBD1|TRBJ1-1|.
CASSPRTGVRTNTEAFF
TGTGCCAGCTCACCTCGGACAGGGGTTAGGACGAACACTGAAGCTTTCTTT
>TRBV5-1|TRBD1|TRBJ1-1|.
CASSKGGDSVGAFF
TGCGCCAGCAGCAAGGGCGGGGACAGCGTTGGAGCTTTCTTT